The T cell receptor (beta chain) under discussion was sequenced for a study of shared clonotypes between healthy human individuals. As for the study in general: Used for every donor were three CD4 naive, three CD4 memory, two CD8 naive and one CD8 memory plate. General study points: Donor scarcity curtailed the genetic and exposure-history diversity represented herein. In this cohort, only blood was sampled, and tissue repertoires likely differ. Naive CD4 clonotypes were shared across a handful of donors at about 5%.

The CDR3 runs to 17 residues. V shed 5 bases, J shed 4 bases, and the junction held 15 bases outside the gene matches. Germline lookup yields CDR1 SGHAT and CDR2 FQNNGV. With regard to this clone: Its antigen remains unknown.

Only in-frame clones appear in the TCRdb table, and some are missing; sequencing was by immunoSEQ multiplex PCR. This sample has under 1 million clones, with roughly 96% found just once. As defined, naive CD8 cells were CD45RO-negative and positively selected for CCR7, with terminally differentiated effector memory CD45RA+ cells excluded. The source is a man aged 25 to 40 in good health. The chain joins TRBV11-2 to TRBJ2-5; 8 bases agree with TRBD2. Sequencing was done on a sample of naive CD8+ T cells sorted from blood. CDR3 sequence reads: CASSTLTSGRAAETQYF. Here the CDR3 DNA reads TGTGCCAGCAGCACCCTAACTAGCGGCCGGGCGGCAGAGACCCAGTACTTC.